These T cell receptor beta chains were read from a single sample in a study of identical twins. TCRdb reprocessed the 5' RACE reads with MiXCR, giving one entry per CDR3 protein. The profile shows about 570,000 distinct CDR3 sequences, approximately 9.6% of them singletons. This sample also belongs to another study, concerning yellow fever vaccine responses in identical twins.

Material for sequencing was PBMCs. Receptor source: a woman aged 18-29 years in good health. CDR3s include the opening cysteine and the closing phenylalanine or tryptophan. A D gene is named only where the DNA matches it firmly. Some rows mark clone size as missing; the rest say once, few, many or name a class of expanded clone.

len,d_gene,v_gene,j_gene,abundance,CDR3nt,CDR3aa
17,-,TRBV6-5,TRBJ1-2,-,TGTGCCAGCAGTTACTCGACGGCAGGGGTTGCGGTGTATGGCTACACCTTC,CASSYSTAGVAVYGYTF
18,-,TRBV29-1,TRBJ2-3,few,TGCAGCGTTGGACGGAAGATGAGCGGGCATAGACTCACAGATACGCAGTATTTT,CSVGRKMSGHRLTDTQYF
15,-,TRBV3-1,TRBJ1-2,few,TGTGCCAGCAGCCAAGAACGAAAGGGAAACTATGGCTACACCTTC,CASSQERKGNYGYTF
15,-,TRBV5-1,TRBJ2-7,-,TGCGCCAGCAGCTTGGAGGCTTCTACCTTAGGGGAGCAGTACTTC,CASSLEASTLGEQYF
9,-,TRBV29-1,TRBJ2-7,few,TGCAGCGAAAAGGCCGAGCAGTACTTC,CSEKAEQYF
18,TRBD2,TRBV11-2,TRBJ2-6,many,TGTGCCAGCAGCTTAGGACTAGCGGGCTCCTCTGGGGCCAACGTCCTGACTTTC,CASSLGLAGSSGANVLTF
15,TRBD2,TRBV6-4,TRBJ2-1,-,TGTGCCAGCAGAGCCGGGACTAGCGGGAGAAATGAGCAGTTCTTC,CASRAGTSGRNEQFF
15,-,TRBV9,TRBJ1-2,many,TGTGCCAGCAGCGGCAACAGACGACCTAACTATGGCTACACCTTC,CASSGNRRPNYGYTF
14,-,TRBV19,TRBJ2-7,few,TGTGCCAGTAGTATAAAGGGGACCGCCTACGAGCAGTACTTC,CASSIKGTAYEQYF
14,TRBD2,TRBV11-2,TRBJ2-7,-,TGTGCCAGCAGCGCCCGGACGGGGGGAGACGAGCAGTACTTC,CASSARTGGDEQYF
17,TRBD1,TRBV9,TRBJ1-2,-,TGTGCCAGCAGCGTGGGACAGGACCCCACTTGGGACTATGGCTACACCTTC,CASSVGQDPTWDYGYTF
17,-,TRBV6-5,TRBJ2-2,few,TGTGCCAGCAGTTACCTCCGGGGTGTCGCGAACACCGGGGAGCTGTTTTTT,CASSYLRGVANTGELFF
14,-,TRBV2,TRBJ2-3,few,TGTGCCAGCAGCCACCCTGATAGGACGGATACGCAGTATTTT,CASSHPDRTDTQYF
14,-,TRBV7-9,TRBJ2-2,-,TGTGCCAGCAGACCAGGACGGGACACCCGGGAGCTGTTTTTT,CASRPGRDTRELFF
15,-,TRBV6-5,TRBJ1-4,many,TGTGCCAGCAGTTACTCTCCAGGGGACATTAAAAAACTGTTTTTT,CASSYSPGDIKKLFF